This section outlines one T cell receptor beta chain sequence together with its context. Germline V gene data show CDR1 as MDHEN and CDR2 as SYDVKM. The CDR3 has 14 residues. V dropped 4 bases and J dropped 2 bases, with 10 bases sitting between them. Treatment-naive patients with stable or active relapsing-remitting disease served as multiple sclerosis controls. This sample was included in a study of CD8 T cells in Susac syndrome. It was with random hexamers that roughly 0.45 to 1 ug RNA was reverse transcribed. The authors amplified TCR beta CDR3 across 54 Vbeta and 13 Jbeta using immunoSEQ multiplex PCR. TCRdb reprocessed the immunoSEQ multiplex PCR reads via MiXCR and lists one record per CDR3 protein. This sample carries over 300,000 distinct CDR3 sequences, just over 90% of them seen once, and the ten largest clones take over 0.065%.

The sequence was collected from a human donor with multiple sclerosis. The V call is TRBV28, the J call TRBJ2-3; TRBD2 is a possible D gene (5 bases). The sample taken for sequencing was CD4+ T cells from PBMCs. This CDR3 is CASSSSTYTDTQYF. CDR3 DNA: TGTGCCAGCAGTTCTAGCACCTACACAGATACGCAGTATTTT.